This T cell receptor (beta chain) comes out of a study of blood T cell repertoires in COVID-19. Study-level information: Samples came from the United States, Italy and Spain, spanning acute and convalescent COVID-19.

Using immunoSEQ multiplex PCR, the repertoire was profiled, and TCRdb retains in-frame clones only, with some absent. Of about 320,000 clones listed, around 84% are singletons. CDR3 size: 13 residues. V shed 3 bases and J shed 2 bases, with 8 bases lying between them. Germline-derived CDR1 and CDR2 are SGHNT and YYREEE (reference sequence). Those enrolled, adults aged roughly 18 to 89 years, came from 24 US areas. Clinical history as reported by participants underpinned cohort assignment. A case of COVID-19 had been met by exposed participants within 2 weeks before study entry. The V call is TRBV5-4, the J call TRBJ2-5; perhaps TRBD1 as D (6 bases). The sequence was obtained from a woman in her twenties or thirties who had been exposed to COVID-19. Sequenced sample: PBMCs or T cells enriched from blood (not recorded which). The CDR3 here is CASSWGTQETQYF. CDR3 DNA sequence: TGTGCCAGCAGCTGGGGGACACAAGAGACCCAGTACTTC.